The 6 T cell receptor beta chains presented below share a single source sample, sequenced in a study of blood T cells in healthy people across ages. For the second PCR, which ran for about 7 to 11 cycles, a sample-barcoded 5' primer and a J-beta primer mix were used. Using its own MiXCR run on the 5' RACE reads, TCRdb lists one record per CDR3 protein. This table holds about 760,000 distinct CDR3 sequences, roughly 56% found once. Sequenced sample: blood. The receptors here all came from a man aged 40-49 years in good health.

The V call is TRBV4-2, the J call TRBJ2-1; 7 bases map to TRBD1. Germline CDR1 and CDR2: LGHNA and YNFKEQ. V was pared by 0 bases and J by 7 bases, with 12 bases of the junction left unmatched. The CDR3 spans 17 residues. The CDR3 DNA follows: TGTGCCAGCAGCCAAGACAGAACAGGGGCAGGGGGTAATGAGCAGTTCTTC. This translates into CASSQDRTGAGGNEQFF.

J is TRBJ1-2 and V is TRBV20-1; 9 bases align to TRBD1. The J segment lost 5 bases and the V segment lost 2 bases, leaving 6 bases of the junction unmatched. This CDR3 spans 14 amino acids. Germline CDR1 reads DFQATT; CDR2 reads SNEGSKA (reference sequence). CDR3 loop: CSARRSGQGYGYTF. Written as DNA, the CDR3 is TGCAGTGCTAGAAGATCGGGACAGGGTTATGGCTACACCTTC.

CDR3 sequence: CASSLVAESLHF. The CDR3 coding sequence is TGTGCCAGCAGCTTAGTGGCGGAATCCCTCCACTTT. The V call is TRBV7-2, the J call TRBJ1-6; no firm D call. The V end lost 1 base, the J end lost 14 bases, and 9 bases lay between the germline ends. This CDR3 region has 12 residues. Germline assignment: CDR1 SGHTA and CDR2 FQGNSA.

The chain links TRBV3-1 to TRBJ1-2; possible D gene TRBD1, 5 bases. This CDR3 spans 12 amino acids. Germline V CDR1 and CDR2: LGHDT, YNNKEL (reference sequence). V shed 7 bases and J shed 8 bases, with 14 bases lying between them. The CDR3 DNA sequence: TGTGCCAGCAAGGATCCAGGGTCCGGCTACACCTTC. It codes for CASKDPGSGYTF.

CDR3 loop: CAKAGTTGEQYF. DNA for the CDR3: TGTGCCAAAGCGGGGACTACGGGGGAGCAGTACTTC. This rearrangement joins TRBV2 to TRBJ2-5; TRBD2 matches 7 bases. CDR1 is SNHLY and CDR2 is FYNNEI in the germline V gene. J gave up 11 bases and V 10 bases, and 13 bases lay outside the gene matches. This CDR3 is 12 amino acids long. The variable domain in full, completed from reference TRBV2 and TRBJ2-5, reads EPEVTQTPSHQVTQMGQEVILRCVPISNHLYFYWYRQILGQKVEFLVSFYNNEISEKSEIFDDQFSVERPDGSNFTLKIRSTKLEDSAMYFCAKAGTTGEQYFGPGTRLLVL.

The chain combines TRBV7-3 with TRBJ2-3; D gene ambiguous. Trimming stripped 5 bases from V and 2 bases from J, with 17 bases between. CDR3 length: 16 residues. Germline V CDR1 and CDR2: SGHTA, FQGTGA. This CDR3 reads CASSRGTNSFTDTQYF. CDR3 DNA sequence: TGTGCCAGCAGCCGAGGAACAAATAGCTTCACAGATACGCAGTATTTT.